A single sample gave rise to the 21 T cell receptor beta chains below, sequenced in a study of a mutant IDH1 vaccine in newly diagnosed glioma. For these receptors, no antigen is known. The assay was immunoSEQ multiplex PCR, and TCRdb's table has in-frame clones only and misses some. The sample records tens of thousands of clones, about 81% being singletons. Time point given: week 23, last vaccination. A single vaccine dose contained 300 ug of mutant IDH1 20-mer peptide, and topical imiquimod was used with it. Source: PBMCs, taken from a glioma patient whose treatment included an IDH1 peptide vaccine. These receptors came from a woman between 35 and 50 years old with glioma. Some clones in this sample may be carry-over from other donors' samples.

The rearrangement links TRBV18 to TRBJ1-5; a possible D gene is TRBD1 (5 bases). CDR1 and CDR2 (germline): KGHSH, LQKENI. CDR3 size: 14 residues. Trimming pared 4 bases from V and 1 base from J, leaving 8 bases between. CDR3 bases: TGTGCCAGCTCACAGGGGTCGAGCAATCAGCCCCAGCATTTT. Encoded protein: CASSQGSSNQPQHF.

V usage is TRBV29-1 and J usage is TRBJ2-3; D may be TRBD2 (6 bases). Germline lookup yields CDR1 SQVTM and CDR2 ANQGSEA. Trimming took 0 bases from V and 11 from J, leaving 15 bases between them. The CDR3 has 13 amino acids. CDR3 protein: CSVEDPRIGGQYF. CDR3 sequence (DNA): TGCAGCGTTGAAGACCCCCGGATCGGGGGGCAGTATTTT.

The chain employs TRBV6-5 and TRBJ1-2; D is undetermined. There are 15 residues in the CDR3. Germline V lookup: CDR1 MNHEY, CDR2 SVGAGI. V was pared by 8 bases and J by 0 bases, with 16 bases between. The CDR3 is CASYGTGGTNYGYTF. The DNA of the CDR3 is TGTGCCAGCTATGGTACTGGCGGCACTAACTATGGCTACACCTTC.

The count of this clone is one. This chain joins TRBV11-3 and TRBJ1-2, with D possibly matching TRBD1 (6 bases). The CDR3 sequence is 15 residues long. The germline V gene encodes CDR1 SGHNT and CDR2 YENEEA. Trimming left V 5 bases short and J 3 bases short, with 16 bases between. The CDR3 here is CASSPGGGPDYGYTF. The DNA of the CDR3 is TGTGCCAGCAGCCCCGGTGGGGGGCCGGACTATGGCTACACCTTC.

The chain carries TRBV6-5 and TRBJ2-5; 7 bases agree with TRBD1. V dropped 5 bases and J dropped 5; count of bases not matched to a gene: 8. In germline, CDR1 is MNHEY, CDR2 SVGAGI. This CDR3 is 14 amino acids long. Here the CDR3 DNA reads TGTGCCAGCAGTCTGACAGGGTCGAGGGAGACCCAGTACTTC. It is translated as CASSLTGSRETQYF.

This chain links TRBV11-1 with TRBJ2-7; no clear D. V dropped 5 bases and J dropped 3 bases, with 20 bases sitting between them. CDR3 length: 16 amino acids. Germline loops: CDR1 SGHAT, CDR2 FQDESV (reference sequence). The CDR3 nucleotides read TGTGCCAGCAGCCCCCGCAGGACGCAGAACCACTACGAGCAGTACTTC. Its protein product is CASSPRRTQNHYEQYF.

This clone was detected a few times. The chain links TRBV6-6 to TRBJ1-5; TRBD1 matches 12 bases. The V gene end was trimmed by 6 bases and the J gene end by 6 bases; junction bases not matched to a gene: 6. Germline V gene lookup returns CDR1 MNHNY and CDR2 SVGAGI (reference sequence). The CDR3 is 15 amino acids. CDR3 coding DNA: TGTGCCAGCAGCGCCGGGACAGGGGGCATTCAGCCCCAGCATTTT. Amino acid sequence: CASSAGTGGIQPQHF.

The rearrangement uses TRBV29-1 and TRBJ2-5; a possible D gene is TRBD1 (6 bases). The CDR3 spans 13 residues. Looked up from germline, CDR1 is SQVTM and CDR2 is ANQGSEA. V lost 6 bases to trimming and J lost 5 bases, with 16 bases between them. The DNA for the CDR3 is TGCAGCGTGGCGACAGGATGGGGGGAGACCCAGTACTTC. Its protein product is CSVATGWGETQYF.

This chain links TRBV5-1 with TRBJ1-3; 7 nucleotides align to TRBD1. This CDR3 comprises 14 residues. V lost 7 bases and J lost 0; bases outside the gene matches: 4. Germline assignment: CDR1 SGHRS and CDR2 YFSETQ. Here the CDR3 DNA reads TGCGCCAGCTGGGACAGCGCCTCTGGAAACACCATATATTTT. Translating gives CASWDSASGNTIYF. Variable domain in full (rest from reference TRBV5-1 and TRBJ1-3): KAGVTQTPRYLIKTRGQQVTLSCSPISGHRSVSWYQQTPGQGLQFLFEYFSETQRNKGNFPGRFSGRQFSNSRSEMNVSTLELGDSALYLCASWDSASGNTIYFGEGSWLTVV.

This chain uses TRBV10-3 with TRBJ1-1, with D hard to call. Per the germline V gene, CDR1 is ENHRY and CDR2 is SYGVKD. CDR3 length: 13 residues. The V gene lost 4 bases and the J gene lost 4 bases, with 10 bases spanning the gap. CDR3 in amino acids: CAISGTLGTEAFF. CDR3 DNA: TGTGCCATCAGTGGCACTTTGGGCACTGAAGCTTTCTTT.

V usage is TRBV2 and J usage is TRBJ1-2; the D gene is possibly TRBD1 (5 bases). Germline CDR1 SNHLY, CDR2 FYNNEI. V lost 8 bases to trimming and J lost 5 bases, with 18 bases between them. This CDR3 has 14 residues. CDR3 bases: TGTGCCAGCCCCGGGACTCAAGGGCGTTATGGCTACACCTTC. Translating it yields CASPGTQGRYGYTF. Full variable domain (rest looked up from reference TRBV2 and TRBJ1-2): EPEVTQTPSHQVTQMGQEVILRCVPISNHLYFYWYRQILGQKVEFLVSFYNNEISEKSEIFDDQFSVERPDGSNFTLKIRSTKLEDSAMYFCASPGTQGRYGYTFGSGTRLTVV.

CDR3 protein: CASSLRQLNTEAFF. The CDR3 DNA reads TGTGCCAGCAGCCTCAGACAGTTGAACACTGAAGCTTTCTTT. The V and J genes are TRBV6-5 and TRBJ1-1, with D maybe TRBD1 (5 bases). The V and J ends lost 6 bases and 0 bases respectively, with 11 bases between them. Germline V gene lookup returns CDR1 MNHEY and CDR2 SVGAGI. This CDR3 has 14 residues.

The rearrangement links TRBV10-1 to TRBJ2-2; 9 bases fit TRBD1. The CDR3 sequence is 15 residues long. With 2 bases clipped from V and 3 bases from J, the junction kept 1 base outside the gene matches. Looked up from germline, CDR1 is WNHNN and CDR2 is SYGVQD (reference sequence). The CDR3 is CASSENRGHTGELFF. CDR3 bases: TGCGCCAGCAGTGAGAACAGGGGGCACACCGGGGAGCTGTTTTTT.

This clone showed up just a few times. The CDR3 reads CASSRTETNTEAFF. The CDR3 coding sequence is TGTGCCAGTAGCCGGACAGAGACGAACACTGAAGCTTTCTTT. The chain uses TRBV19 and TRBJ1-1; D might be TRBD1 (6 bases). The CDR3 has 14 residues. Trimming stripped 6 bases from V and 1 base from J, with 12 bases between. The V gene's germline CDR1 is LNHDA and CDR2 SQIVND (reference sequence).

This chain joins TRBV27 and TRBJ1-5; TRBD1 agrees at 7 bases. With 7 bases clipped from V and 2 bases from J, the junction kept 8 bases outside the gene matches. Germline V gene sequence: CDR1 MNHEY, CDR2 SMNVEV (reference sequence). The CDR3 totals 15 residues. This chain's CDR3 is CASTAIGTGNQPQHF. For the CDR3, the DNA is TGTGCCAGCACCGCTATCGGGACAGGCAATCAGCCCCAGCATTTT.

This chain links TRBV2 with TRBJ2-2, with TRBD1 identical over 9 bases. The ends lost 10 bases at V and 4 bases at J; junction bases unmatched: 10. Germline V gene data show CDR1 as SNHLY and CDR2 as FYNNEI. The CDR3 is 15 amino acids. CDR3 in amino acids: CATDPGQGGTGELFF. Written as DNA, the CDR3 is TGTGCCACCGATCCGGGACAGGGCGGCACCGGGGAGCTGTTTTTT. The entire variable domain, with the rest obtained from reference TRBV2 and TRBJ2-2, is as follows: EPEVTQTPSHQVTQMGQEVILRCVPISNHLYFYWYRQILGQKVEFLVSFYNNEISEKSEIFDDQFSVERPDGSNFTLKIRSTKLEDSAMYFCATDPGQGGTGELFFGEGSRLTVL.

This clone was detected only a few times. The chain uses TRBV6-6 and TRBJ1-6; maybe TRBD1 (5 bases). Trimming removed 4 bases at V and 8 bases at J, with 12 bases between. This CDR3 is built from 14 residues. Germline CDR1 and CDR2: MNHNY and SVGAGI (reference sequence). The CDR3 DNA reads TGTGCCAGCAGTTCCCTAGGGGATGATTCACCCCTCCACTTT. Its protein product is CASSSLGDDSPLHF.

The J gene is TRBJ2-1, the V gene TRBV2, with TRBD2 matching 8 bases. The ends lost 8 bases at V and 6 bases at J; junction bases unmatched: 9. Germline V gives CDR1 SNHLY, CDR2 FYNNEI. This CDR3 region has 14 residues. CDR3 sequence (DNA): TGTGCCAGCGTTCAGGCGGGGGGCCGCAATGAGCAGTTCTTC. This encodes CASVQAGGRNEQFF. The whole variable domain, remainder taken from reference TRBV2 and TRBJ2-1, is EPEVTQTPSHQVTQMGQEVILRCVPISNHLYFYWYRQILGQKVEFLVSFYNNEISEKSEIFDDQFSVERPDGSNFTLKIRSTKLEDSAMYFCASVQAGGRNEQFFGPGTRLTVL.

This chain uses TRBV9 with TRBJ2-5; no definite D call. Looked up from germline, CDR1 is SGDLS and CDR2 is YYNGEE. The CDR3 covers 13 residues. Trimming removed 0 bases from V and 5 bases from J, with 8 bases in between. The CDR3 loop reads CASSVGGSETQYF. The DNA for the CDR3 is TGTGCCAGCAGCGTAGGGGGTTCCGAGACCCAGTACTTC.

This chain links TRBV25-1 with TRBJ2-2; 10 positions match TRBD1. Germline V gene sequence: CDR1 MGHDK, CDR2 SYGVNS. V was clipped by 1 base and J by 5 bases; unmatched bases: 1. This CDR3 is built from 15 residues. CDR3 nucleotides: TGTGCCAGCAGTGAATGGGGACAGGGGACCGGGGAGCTGTTTTTT. The encoded protein is CASSEWGQGTGELFF.

This clone was found a few times. The V and J genes are TRBV7-2 and TRBJ1-4; no clear D. CDR1 is SGHTA, CDR2 FQGNSA, per germline. The CDR3 loop spans 17 amino acids. V lost 3 bases, J lost 8 bases, and 22 bases lay in between. CDR3 DNA sequence: TGTGCCAGCAGCTTGGGAGGGAACCCATATTCCGAAGAAAAACTGTTTTTT. Its translation is CASSLGGNPYSEEKLFF.